This record concerns one T cell receptor beta chain sequence. The antigen remains unidentified. These data originate in a study of cytomegalovirus exposure and HLA in healthy donors. Whole-study context: T cells numbering some 170 million yielded 90 million to 140 million unique TCR beta sequences in an earlier analysis. General study findings and limits: TCR beta V- and J-gene trimming, according to a later analysis, was linked to a missense DCLRE1C variant.

Primers for the PCR totalled 60 Vbeta and 13 Jbeta. Data came from immunoSEQ multiplex PCR; TCRdb stores just in-frame clones and leaves some out. Here the sample spans 150,000 to 200,000 clones, roughly 85% being singletons. J lost 3 bases, V lost 4 bases, and 3 bases had no gene match. Germline lookup yields CDR1 MNHNS and CDR2 SASEGT. The CDR3 loop spans 14 amino acids. This receptor was taken from a young man in good health and CMV-seropositive. The chain joins TRBV6-1 to TRBJ2-1; 7 nucleotides match TRBD1. The sequencing input was PBMCs. Here the CDR3 reads CASSVGTDYNEQFF. The DNA for the CDR3 is TGTGCCAGCAGTGTTGGGACAGACTACAATGAGCAGTTCTTC.